Following are 13 T cell receptor beta chains from one sample sequenced in a study of cytomegalovirus exposure and HLA in healthy donors. It was with 60 Vbeta and 13 Jbeta primers that the PCR ran. Repertoires were generated with immunoSEQ multiplex PCR, while TCRdb's copy carries only in-frame clones and drops some. The sample yields 25,000 to 30,000 clones, roughly 66% seen once. Material: PBMCs. The receptor set was obtained from a male donor in good health and CMV-seropositive.

The chain joins TRBV29-1 to TRBJ2-2; possibly TRBD2 for D (5 bases). CDR1 SQVTM and CDR2 ANQGSEA come from the germline V gene. The ends were cut back, 0 bases at V and 5 bases at J, with 13 bases in the middle. The CDR3 runs 15 residues. CDR3 nucleotides: TGCAGCGTTGAAGATGATCAGGAGGAAACCGGGGAGCTGTTTTTT. Protein product: CSVEDDQEETGELFF.

This clone was counted only a few times. The rearrangement links TRBV7-9 to TRBJ1-6, with no clear D. The germline gives CDR1 SEHNR, CDR2 FQNEAQ (reference sequence). There are 14 residues in the CDR3. V was cut by 5 bases and J by 5 bases, with 10 bases left in between. The CDR3 protein is CASSMYSNNSPLHF. CDR3 coding DNA: TGTGCCAGCAGCATGTACAGCAATAATTCACCCCTCCACTTT. The full variable domain, with the rest looked up from reference TRBV7-9 and TRBJ1-6, is DTGVSQNPRHKITKRGQNVTFRCDPISEHNRLYWYRQTLGQGPEFLTYFQNEAQLEKSRLLSDRFSAERPKGSFSTLEIQRTEQGDSAMYLCASSMYSNNSPLHFGNGTRLTVT.

This sequence joins TRBV7-9 and TRBJ1-4; the D gene is possibly TRBD1 (6 bases). The CDR3 is 16 residues long. Germline values: CDR1 SEHNR, CDR2 FQNEAQ (reference sequence). The V end was cut by 1 base, the J end by 5 bases, with 14 bases between. CDR3 coding DNA: TGTGCCAGCAGCTTAGGGTCGACAGGCACCAATGAAAAACTGTTTTTT. This encodes CASSLGSTGTNEKLFF.

V is TRBV6-7 and J is TRBJ1-1; 10 nucleotides match TRBD1. TRBV6-7 is sorted into the ORF group, with uncertain function. The CDR3 is 14 amino acids. V was clipped by 7 bases and J by 2 bases; unmatched bases: 4. The CDR3 sequence: CASIRTGGNTEAFF. The CDR3 coding sequence is TGTGCCAGCATACGGACAGGGGGAAACACTGAAGCTTTCTTT.

The chain uses TRBV5-1 and TRBJ1-1, with unresolved D. Germline lookup yields CDR1 SGHRS and CDR2 YFSETQ. CDR3 length: 13 amino acids. Trimming shortened V by 4 bases and J by 6 bases, and 13 bases separated the two germline ends. The CDR3 nucleotides read TGCGCCAGCAGCCATCCCAGCGACTCTGAAGCTTTCTTT. Its translation: CASSHPSDSEAFF. Drawing the rest from reference TRBV5-1 and TRBJ1-1, the complete variable domain is KAGVTQTPRYLIKTRGQQVTLSCSPISGHRSVSWYQQTPGQGLQFLFEYFSETQRNKGNFPGRFSGRQFSNSRSEMNVSTLELGDSALYLCASSHPSDSEAFFGQGTRLTVV.

The V call is TRBV25-1, the J call TRBJ1-1, with D possibly TRBD1 on 5 matching bases. Germline CDR1 MGHDK, CDR2 SYGVNS. This CDR3 comprises 13 residues. Trimming cost V 8 bases and J 0 bases, with 10 bases left between them. In nucleotides, the CDR3 is TGTGCCAGCGGGGGGATTATGAACACTGAAGCTTTCTTT. This codes for CASGGIMNTEAFF.

This clone appeared a single time. V usage is TRBV7-6 and J usage is TRBJ2-2, with D hard to call. The CDR3 totals 12 residues. Germline lookup yields CDR1 SGHVS and CDR2 FNYEAQ. V lost 3 bases to trimming and J lost 6 bases, with 5 bases between them. The CDR3 bases are TGTGCCAGCAGCTTTCAGGCCGGGGAGCTGTTTTTT. This codes for CASSFQAGELFF.

The chain couples TRBV21-1 to TRBJ2-4; TRBD2 reflects the table's D call only, with no check against the DNA. TRBV21-1 is described as a pseudogene. The length of the CDR3 is 19 residues. CDR3 protein: CASSNGEGLAGDGRYIQYF. The CDR3 DNA reads as TGTGCCAGCAGCAATGGAGAGGGACTAGCGGGAGACGGGAGATACATTCAGTACTTC.

The chain recombines TRBV9 with TRBJ2-7, with TRBD2 matching over 9 bases. The ends lost 0 bases at V and 4 bases at J; junction bases unmatched: 5. CDR3 length equals 15 residues. Germline assignment: CDR1 SGDLS and CDR2 YYNGEE. Written as DNA, the CDR3 is TGTGCCAGCAGCGTAGCGGATAGCGGGAGATACGAGCAGTACTTC. Its protein is CASSVADSGRYEQYF.

V and J are TRBV7-9 and TRBJ2-5, with 13 bases matching TRBD2. CDR1 is SEHNR, CDR2 FQNEAQ, per germline (reference sequence). This CDR3 spans 14 amino acids. V lost 5 bases and J lost 5; bases outside the gene matches: 2. CDR3 sequence reads: CASSLTSGRETQYF. The CDR3 region has the DNA TGTGCCAGCAGCCTGACTAGCGGGAGGGAGACCCAGTACTTC.

The table lists this clone with a count of one. CDR3 residues: CASSPSGDRPYEQYF. CDR3 bases: TGTGCCAGCAGCCCCAGTGGGGACAGACCCTACGAGCAGTACTTC. This chain joins TRBV9 and TRBJ2-7, with 7 bases identical to TRBD1. Germline V CDR1 and CDR2: SGDLS, YYNGEE. The CDR3 is 15 residues long. J lost 2 bases, V lost 4 bases, and 9 bases had no gene match. The complete variable domain, with remaining parts taken from reference TRBV9 and TRBJ2-7, reads DSGVTQTPKHLITATGQRVTLRCSPRSGDLSVYWYQQSLDQGLQFLIQYYNGEERAKGNILERFSAQQFPDLHSELNLSSLELGDSALYFCASSPSGDRPYEQYFGPGTRLTVT.

V usage is TRBV28 and J usage is TRBJ2-1; a weak D match, TRBD2 (5 bases). V lost 6 bases to trimming and J lost 10 bases, with 16 bases between them. Germline V gives CDR1 MDHEN, CDR2 SYDVKM. The CDR3 is made up of 13 amino acids. The CDR3 DNA sequence: TGTGCCAGCAGGGGCCGTGGGTCGGGGGAGCAGTTCTTC. Translating it yields CASRGRGSGEQFF.

V and J are TRBV5-6 and TRBJ1-1; TRBD1 matches 8 bases. Germline lookup yields CDR1 SGHDT and CDR2 YYEEEE. This CDR3 has 15 residues. The V gene end was trimmed by 5 bases and the J gene end by 0 bases; junction bases not matched to a gene: 6. CDR3 amino acids: CASSSGTGVNTEAFF. The CDR3 DNA reads as TGTGCCAGCAGTTCCGGGACAGGAGTGAACACTGAAGCTTTCTTT.